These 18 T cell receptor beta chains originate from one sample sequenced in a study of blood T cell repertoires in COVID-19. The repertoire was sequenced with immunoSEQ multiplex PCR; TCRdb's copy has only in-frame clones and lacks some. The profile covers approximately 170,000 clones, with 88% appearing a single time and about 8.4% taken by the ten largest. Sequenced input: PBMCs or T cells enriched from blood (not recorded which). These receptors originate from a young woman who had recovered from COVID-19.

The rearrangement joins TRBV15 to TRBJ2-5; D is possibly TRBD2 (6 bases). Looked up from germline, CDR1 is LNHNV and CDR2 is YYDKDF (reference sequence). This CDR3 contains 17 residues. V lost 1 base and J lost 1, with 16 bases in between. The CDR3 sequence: CATSRGGAGSSQETQYF. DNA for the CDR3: TGTGCCACCAGCAGAGGCGGCGCGGGGAGTTCCCAAGAGACCCAGTACTTC.

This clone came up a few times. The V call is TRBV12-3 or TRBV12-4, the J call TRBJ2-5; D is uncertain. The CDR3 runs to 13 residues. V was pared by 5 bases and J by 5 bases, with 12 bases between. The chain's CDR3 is CASSLLRWETQYF. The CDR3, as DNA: TGTGCCAGCAGTCTCCTAAGATGGGAGACCCAGTACTTC.

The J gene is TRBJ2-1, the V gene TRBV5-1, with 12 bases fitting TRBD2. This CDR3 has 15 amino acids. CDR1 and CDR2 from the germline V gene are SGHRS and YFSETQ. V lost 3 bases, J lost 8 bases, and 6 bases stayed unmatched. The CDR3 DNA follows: TGCGCCAGCAGCTGGACTAGCGGGACGGTCTATGAGCAGTTCTTC. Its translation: CASSWTSGTVYEQFF.

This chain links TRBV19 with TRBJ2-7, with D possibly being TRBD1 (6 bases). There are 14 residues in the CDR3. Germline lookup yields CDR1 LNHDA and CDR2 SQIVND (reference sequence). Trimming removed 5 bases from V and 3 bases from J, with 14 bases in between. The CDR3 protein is CASSFQGTNYEQYF. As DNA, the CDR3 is TGTGCCAGTAGTTTCCAGGGGACAAACTACGAGCAGTACTTC.

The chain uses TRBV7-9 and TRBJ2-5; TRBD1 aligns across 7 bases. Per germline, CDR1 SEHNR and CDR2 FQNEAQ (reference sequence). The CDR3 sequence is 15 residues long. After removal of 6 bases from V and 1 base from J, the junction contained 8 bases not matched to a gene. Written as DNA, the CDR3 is TGTGCCAGCAGGTTGGGGGACAGCTTCCAAGAGACCCAGTACTTC. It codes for CASRLGDSFQETQYF.

CDR3 nucleotides: TGTGCCAGCAGCCGAGGGTCAGCTAACTATGGCTACACCTTC. This codes for CASSRGSANYGYTF. This chain links TRBV28 with TRBJ1-2, with D unclear. Per germline, CDR1 MDHEN and CDR2 SYDVKM. The CDR3 has 14 amino acids. Deletions cut 6 bases from V and 0 bases from J, with 11 bases between.

The CDR3: CASKLTVNTEAFF. The CDR3 coding sequence is TGTGCCAGCAAGCTGACAGTGAACACTGAAGCTTTCTTT. The chain is built from TRBV6-5 and TRBJ1-1; maybe TRBD1 (5 bases). Germline V lookup: CDR1 MNHEY, CDR2 SVGAGI. V lost 7 bases and J 0 bases, leaving 9 bases between the germline ends. This CDR3 has 13 amino acids.

CDR3 DNA: TGTGCCAGCAGTTTAGACAGGGGGGTTAGCTCCTACGAGCAGTACTTC. Translated: CASSLDRGVSSYEQYF. This chain connects TRBV28 to TRBJ2-7; TRBD1 agrees at 9 bases. CDR3 length equals 16 residues. V lost 2 bases to trimming and J lost 0 bases; unmatched junction nucleotides: 5. In germline, CDR1 is MDHEN, CDR2 SYDVKM.

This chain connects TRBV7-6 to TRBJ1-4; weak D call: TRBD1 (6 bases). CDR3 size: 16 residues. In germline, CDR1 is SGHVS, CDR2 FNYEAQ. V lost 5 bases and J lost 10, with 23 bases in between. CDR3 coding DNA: TGTGCCAGCAGCCCACGGTACAGGGACCTTGAGGGAAAACTGTTTTTT. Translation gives CASSPRYRDLEGKLFF. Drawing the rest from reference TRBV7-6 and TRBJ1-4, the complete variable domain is GAGVSQSPRYKVTKRGQDVALRCDPISGHVSLYWYRQALGQGPEFLTYFNYEAQQDKSGLPNDRFSAERPEGSISTLTIQRTEQRDSAMYRCASSPRYRDLEGKLFFGSGTQLSVL.

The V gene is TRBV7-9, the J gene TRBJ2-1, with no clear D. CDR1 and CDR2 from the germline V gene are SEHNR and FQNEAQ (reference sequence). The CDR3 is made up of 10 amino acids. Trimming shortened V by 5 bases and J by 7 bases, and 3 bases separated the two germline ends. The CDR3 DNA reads TGTGCCAGCAGCCGTAATGAGCAGTTCTTC. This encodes CASSRNEQFF.

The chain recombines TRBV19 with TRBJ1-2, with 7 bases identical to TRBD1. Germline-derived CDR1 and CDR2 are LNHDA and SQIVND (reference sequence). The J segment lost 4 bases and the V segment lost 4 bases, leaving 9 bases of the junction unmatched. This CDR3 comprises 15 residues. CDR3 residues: CASSKEGAIPYGYTF. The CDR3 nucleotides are TGTGCCAGTAGTAAGGAGGGGGCGATCCCCTATGGCTACACCTTC.

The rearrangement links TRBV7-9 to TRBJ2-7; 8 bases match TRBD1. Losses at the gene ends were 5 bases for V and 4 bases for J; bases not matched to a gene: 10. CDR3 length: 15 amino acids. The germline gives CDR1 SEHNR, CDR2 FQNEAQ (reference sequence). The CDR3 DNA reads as TGTGCCAGCAGCCCCGAAGACAGGGGTCAATACGAGCAGTACTTC. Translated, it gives CASSPEDRGQYEQYF.

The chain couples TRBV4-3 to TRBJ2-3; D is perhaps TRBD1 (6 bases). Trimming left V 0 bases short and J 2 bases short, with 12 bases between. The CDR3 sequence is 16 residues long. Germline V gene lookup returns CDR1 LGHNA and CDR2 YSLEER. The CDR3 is CASSQEWGHPTDTQYF. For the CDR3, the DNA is TGCGCCAGCAGCCAAGAATGGGGACATCCCACAGATACGCAGTATTTT.

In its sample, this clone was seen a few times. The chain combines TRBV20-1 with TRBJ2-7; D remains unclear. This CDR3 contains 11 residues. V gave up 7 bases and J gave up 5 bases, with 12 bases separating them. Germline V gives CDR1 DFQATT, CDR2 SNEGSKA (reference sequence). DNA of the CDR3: TGCAGTGTCTCCGTCCGGGACGAGCAGTACTTC. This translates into CSVSVRDEQYF.

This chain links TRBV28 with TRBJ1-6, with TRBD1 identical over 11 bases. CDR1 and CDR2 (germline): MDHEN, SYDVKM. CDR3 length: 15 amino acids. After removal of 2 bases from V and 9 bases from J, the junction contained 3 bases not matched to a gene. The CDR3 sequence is CASSLVGTGGSPLHF. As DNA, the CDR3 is TGTGCCAGCAGTTTAGTTGGGACAGGGGGTTCACCCCTCCACTTT.

The CDR3 sequence is CASSTTQENYGYTF. CDR3 nucleotides: TGTGCCAGCAGTACCACACAGGAAAACTATGGCTACACCTTC. The chain uses TRBV27 and TRBJ1-2; the D gene is possibly TRBD1 (5 bases). Germline V gene lookup returns CDR1 MNHEY and CDR2 SMNVEV (reference sequence). CDR3 length: 14 residues. Deletions cut 5 bases from V and 2 bases from J, with 12 bases between.

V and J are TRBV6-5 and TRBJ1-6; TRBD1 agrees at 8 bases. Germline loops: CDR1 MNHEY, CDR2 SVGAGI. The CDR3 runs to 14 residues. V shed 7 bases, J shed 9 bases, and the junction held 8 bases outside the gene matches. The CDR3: CASTWTGLSSPLHF. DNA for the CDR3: TGTGCCAGCACCTGGACAGGGCTCTCTTCACCCCTCCACTTT.

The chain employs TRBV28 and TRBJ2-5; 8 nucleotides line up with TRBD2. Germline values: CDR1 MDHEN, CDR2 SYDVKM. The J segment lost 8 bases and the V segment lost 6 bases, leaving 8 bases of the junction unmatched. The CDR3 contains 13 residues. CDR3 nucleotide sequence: TGTGCCAGCAGATCCCCGGGACTAGTAACCCAGTACTTC. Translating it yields CASRSPGLVTQYF.